This TCR beta chain was captured in a study of shared clonotypes between healthy human individuals (dated by TCRdb to about 2020). In terms of the full investigation: The cohort comprised a couple of women and a few men aged 18 to 49 years. For each donor, CD4 naive and CD4 memory were each given three plates, CD8 naive was given two plates, and CD8 memory was given one plate. To estimate repertoire size and how much clonotypes are shared between individuals, the study performed deep sequencing of blood TCR repertoires from roughly five healthy adults. Different laboratories and diverse techniques were used to prepare libraries and sequence TCR repertoires, to increase sequencing depth and limit assay-specific biases. Each donor's leukapheresis produced roughly between roughly 0.85 and 9.5 billion PBMCs.

Using the deep immunoSEQ assay, TCR CDR3 regions were amplified from genomic DNA by multiplex PCR. Genomic DNA extracted from each cell subset was distributed evenly over all wells of several immunoSEQ 96-well plates, and each plate served as one replicate. For sorted subsets, approximately 190 ng genomic DNA, equal to 25,000 to 35,000 T cell genomes, was loaded into each replicate PCR. Purified libraries were measured with a Qubit 3.0 fluorometer, size-checked on a Bioanalyzer 2100, and measured again with the KAPA Library Quantification kit. Every immunoSEQ 96-well plate was sequenced on a dedicated single-read 150-cycle Illumina NextSeq 550 flow cell. Concerning the study's data processing: Because the immunoSEQ output included only junctional sequences and no quality scores, the filtering could not be the same as the filtering used for full-length reads. To assign V/J genes and CDR3, sequences were annotated using PyIR, a Python wrapper for IgBLAST v1.9, with IMGT germline references. Any read was removed if the V/J assignment was weak (E-value above 1e-6), the CDR3 was missing, or the read contained stop codons, out-of-frame junctions, or ambiguous translated residues. V3J clonotypes were defined by identical inferred V gene, J gene, and CDR3 amino acid sequence. The percentage overlap between two repertoires was calculated by dividing the number of shared unique clonotypes by the size of the smaller repertoire. RTK rarefaction, the Chao1 estimator, and Recon v2.1 estimates of unobserved clonotypes were used to assess repertoire richness. OLGA was used to compute generation probabilities for all TCRbeta clonotypes that the gDNA method yielded from a handful of donors. TCRdb took this table from immuneACCESS and kept in-frame rearrangements with V and J called. Such tables lack part of the clones; where checked against another copy, unresolved V genes explain under half of the gap, and the rest is unexplained. V and J calls and clone size are those listed in that table; D and trimming were worked out from the DNA. For this sample the table gives about 2.2 million clones, of which 90% to 95% were detected only once. The ten most abundant clones make up under 2% of the sample.

Note on this clone: Its recognized antigen is unknown. Base-call qualities are not available, and no considerably larger clone is one nucleotide away.

On the study overall, not on this receptor specifically: Compared with non-shared clonotypes, the clonotypes found in all four sorted-subset donors had higher generation probabilities. Based on pairwise subsampling, the degree of clonotype sharing among donors was expected to be affected by sequencing depth. The small number of donors limited the genetic and exposure-history diversity represented. Sampling was limited to blood, and TCR repertoires in tissue likely differ from TCR repertoires in blood. Naive subsets generally had larger estimated clonotype richness than memory subsets did. Approximately 5% of naive CD4, 3% to 4% of naive CD8, about 2.4% of memory CD4, and 0.35% to 0.4% of memory CD8 clonotypes were shared across a handful of donors. Rarefaction of sorted-subset datasets indicated incomplete sequencing despite the large sequencing depth.

Germline trimming amounts to 3 bases on V and 4 bases on J, with 9 as the count of junction bases outside the gene matches. From cysteine to phenylalanine, the CDR3 is 17 amino acids long. Only the CDR3 portion is preserved as DNA: 51 bases, with reading frame beginning at the first base. The germline V gene specifies SGHRS as CDR1 and YFSETQ as CDR2. CD8 naive samples were CD45RO-negative cells positively selected for CCR7, giving a CD45RA+CCR7+ population that excluded TemRA cells. Healthy HIV-negative adults with no recently reported acute infections or vaccinations were included as donors. All donors were Caucasian adults living in Nashville, Tennessee, USA. Blood was collected by leukapheresis, and PBMCs were isolated by Ficoll-Histopaque density gradient centrifugation and then cryopreserved in liquid nitrogen vapor phase. Analytical flow cytometry was used to check the purity and quantity of each magnetically sorted T cell population. From each sorted fraction, genomic DNA was isolated and quantified by UV absorbance on a Nanodrop 2000c.

The sample comprised naive CD8+ T cells from PBMCs. The label giving this sample's cell subset or site can be read as: CD45RA+CCR7+. The V and J segments used are TRBV5-1 and TRBJ2-4, with 11 bases in between that match TRBD2. The receptor's source is a man in his late teens or twenties in good health. Some clones in this sample may be carry-over from other donors' samples. Here the CDR3 is given as CASSSFASSGGKNIQYF. The sequenced DNA is TGCGCCAGCAGCTCGTTCGCCTCTAGCGGGGGGAAAAACATTCAGTACTTC.